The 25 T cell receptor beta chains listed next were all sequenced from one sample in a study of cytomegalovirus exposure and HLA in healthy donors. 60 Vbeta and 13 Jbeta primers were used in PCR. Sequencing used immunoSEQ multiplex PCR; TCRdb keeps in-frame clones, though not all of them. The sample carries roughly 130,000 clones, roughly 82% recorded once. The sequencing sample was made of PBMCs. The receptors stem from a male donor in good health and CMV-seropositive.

Here the CDR3 reads CASSLGPPYEQYF. DNA of the CDR3: TGTGCCAGCAGTTTAGGCCCTCCCTACGAGCAGTACTTC. This rearrangement joins TRBV27 to TRBJ2-7, with D unresolved. V shed 2 bases and J shed 2 bases, with 7 bases lying between them. In germline, CDR1 is MNHEY, CDR2 SMNVEV (reference sequence). CDR3 size: 13 residues.

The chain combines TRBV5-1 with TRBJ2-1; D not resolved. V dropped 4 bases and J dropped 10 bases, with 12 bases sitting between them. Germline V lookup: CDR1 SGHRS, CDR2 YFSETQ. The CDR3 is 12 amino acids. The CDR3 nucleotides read TGCGCCAGCAGCCCGAACAGTCCCGAGCAGTTCTTC. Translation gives CASSPNSPEQFF.

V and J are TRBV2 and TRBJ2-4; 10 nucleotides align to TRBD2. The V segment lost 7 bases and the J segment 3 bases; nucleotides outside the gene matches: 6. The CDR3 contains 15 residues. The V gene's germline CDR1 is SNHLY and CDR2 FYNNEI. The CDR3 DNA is TGTGCCAGCACCAGACTAGCGGGTGTCAAAAACATTCAGTACTTC. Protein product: CASTRLAGVKNIQYF.

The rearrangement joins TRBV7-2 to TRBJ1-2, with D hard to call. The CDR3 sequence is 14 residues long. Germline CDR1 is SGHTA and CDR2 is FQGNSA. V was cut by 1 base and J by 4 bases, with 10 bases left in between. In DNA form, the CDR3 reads TGTGCCAGCAGCTTAGACTTTACGATCTATGGCTACACCTTC. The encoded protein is CASSLDFTIYGYTF.

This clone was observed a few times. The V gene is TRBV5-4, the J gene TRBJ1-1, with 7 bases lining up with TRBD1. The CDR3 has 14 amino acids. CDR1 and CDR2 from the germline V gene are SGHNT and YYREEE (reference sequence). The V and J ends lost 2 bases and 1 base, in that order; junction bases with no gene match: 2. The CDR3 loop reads CASSFNRGNTEAFF. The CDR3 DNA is TGTGCCAGCAGCTTTAACAGGGGGAACACTGAAGCTTTCTTT.

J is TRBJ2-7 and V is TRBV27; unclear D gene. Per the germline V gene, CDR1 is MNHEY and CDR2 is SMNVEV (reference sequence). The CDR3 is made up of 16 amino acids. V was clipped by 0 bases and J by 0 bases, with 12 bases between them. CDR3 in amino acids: CASSLSRPLSSYEQYF. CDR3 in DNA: TGTGCCAGCAGTTTATCGAGGCCGCTAAGCTCCTACGAGCAGTACTTC.

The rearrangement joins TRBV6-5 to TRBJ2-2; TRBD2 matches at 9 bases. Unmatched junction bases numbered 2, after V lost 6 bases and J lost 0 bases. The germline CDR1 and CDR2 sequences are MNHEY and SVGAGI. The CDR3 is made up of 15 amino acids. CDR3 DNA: TGTGCCAGCAGGGTAGCGGGAGCGAACACCGGGGAGCTGTTTTTT. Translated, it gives CASRVAGANTGELFF.

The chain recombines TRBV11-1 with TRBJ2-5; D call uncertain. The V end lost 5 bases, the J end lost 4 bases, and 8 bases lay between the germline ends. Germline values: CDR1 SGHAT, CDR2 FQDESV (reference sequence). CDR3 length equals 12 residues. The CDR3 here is CASSPMRETQYF. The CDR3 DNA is TGTGCCAGCAGCCCGATGCGAGAGACCCAGTACTTC.

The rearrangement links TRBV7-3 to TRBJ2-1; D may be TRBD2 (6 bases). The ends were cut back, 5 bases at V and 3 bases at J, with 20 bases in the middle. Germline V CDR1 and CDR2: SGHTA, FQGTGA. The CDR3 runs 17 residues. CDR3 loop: CASSPRSRVGGYNEQFF. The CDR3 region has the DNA TGTGCCAGCAGCCCAAGGTCGAGAGTGGGGGGCTACAATGAGCAGTTCTTC.

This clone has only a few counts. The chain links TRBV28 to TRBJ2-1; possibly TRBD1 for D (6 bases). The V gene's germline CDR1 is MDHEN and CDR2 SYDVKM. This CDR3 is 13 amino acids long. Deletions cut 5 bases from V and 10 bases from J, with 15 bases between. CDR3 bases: TGTGCCAGCAGTCCTGGGGGCCGAGGGGAGCAGTTCTTC. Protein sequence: CASSPGGRGEQFF. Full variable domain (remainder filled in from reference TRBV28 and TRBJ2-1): DVKVTQSSRYLVKRTGEKVFLECVQDMDHENMFWYRQDPGLGLRLIYFSYDVKMKEKGDIPEGYSVSREKKERFSLILESASTNQTSMYLCASSPGGRGEQFFGPGTRLTVL.

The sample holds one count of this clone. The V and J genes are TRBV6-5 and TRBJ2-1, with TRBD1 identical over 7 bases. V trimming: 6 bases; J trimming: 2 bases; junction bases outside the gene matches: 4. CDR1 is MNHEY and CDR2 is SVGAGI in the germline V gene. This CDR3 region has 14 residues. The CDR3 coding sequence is TGTGCCAGCAGCCAGGGACAGACCTACAATGAGCAGTTCTTC. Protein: CASSQGQTYNEQFF.

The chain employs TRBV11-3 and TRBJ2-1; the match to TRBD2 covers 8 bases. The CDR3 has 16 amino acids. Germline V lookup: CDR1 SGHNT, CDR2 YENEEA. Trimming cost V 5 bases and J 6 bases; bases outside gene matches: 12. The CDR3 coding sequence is TGTGCCAGCAGCGCGGGGGGCGCGGGGGGCGTCAATGAGCAGTTCTTC. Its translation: CASSAGGAGGVNEQFF.

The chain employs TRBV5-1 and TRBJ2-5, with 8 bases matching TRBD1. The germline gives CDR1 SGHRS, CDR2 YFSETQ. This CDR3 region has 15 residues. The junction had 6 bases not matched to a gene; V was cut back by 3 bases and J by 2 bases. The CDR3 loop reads CASSWGTGLQETQYF. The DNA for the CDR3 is TGCGCCAGCAGCTGGGGGACAGGTCTACAAGAGACCCAGTACTTC.

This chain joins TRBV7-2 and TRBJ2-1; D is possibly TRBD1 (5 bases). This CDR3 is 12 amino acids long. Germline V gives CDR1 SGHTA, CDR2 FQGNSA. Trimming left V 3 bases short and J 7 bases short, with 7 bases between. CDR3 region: CASSFAGNEQFF. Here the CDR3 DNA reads TGTGCCAGCAGCTTCGCAGGGAATGAGCAGTTCTTC.

CDR3 sequence reads: CASSMLGDQPQHF. CDR3 sequence (DNA): TGTGCCAGTAGTATGTTGGGAGATCAGCCCCAGCATTTT. This sequence joins TRBV19 and TRBJ1-5, with unresolved D. Trimming stripped 3 bases from V and 5 bases from J, with 8 bases between. The CDR3 runs 13 residues. The germline gives CDR1 LNHDA, CDR2 SQIVND (reference sequence).

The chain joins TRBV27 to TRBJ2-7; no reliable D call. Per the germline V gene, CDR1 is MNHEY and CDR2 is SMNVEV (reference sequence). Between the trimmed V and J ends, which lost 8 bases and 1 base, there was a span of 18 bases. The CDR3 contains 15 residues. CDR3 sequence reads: CASRRLNGNSYEQYF. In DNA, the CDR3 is TGTGCCAGCCGTAGACTCAACGGCAATTCCTACGAGCAGTACTTC.

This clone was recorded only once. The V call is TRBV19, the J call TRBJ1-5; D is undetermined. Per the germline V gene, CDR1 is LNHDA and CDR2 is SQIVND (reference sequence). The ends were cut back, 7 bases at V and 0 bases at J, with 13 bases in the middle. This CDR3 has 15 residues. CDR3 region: CASTETDYSNQPQHF. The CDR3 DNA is TGTGCCAGTACTGAGACGGACTATAGCAATCAGCCCCAGCATTTT.

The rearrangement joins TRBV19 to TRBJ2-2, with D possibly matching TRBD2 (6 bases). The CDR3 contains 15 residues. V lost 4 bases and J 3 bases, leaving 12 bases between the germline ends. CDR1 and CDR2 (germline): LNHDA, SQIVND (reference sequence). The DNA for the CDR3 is TGTGCCAGTAGTAACCCTAGCGTGTACACCGGGGAGCTGTTTTTT. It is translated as CASSNPSVYTGELFF. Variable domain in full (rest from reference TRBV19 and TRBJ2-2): DGGITQSPKYLFRKEGQNVTLSCEQNLNHDAMYWYRQDPGQGLRLIYYSQIVNDFQKGDIAEGYSVSREKKESFPLTVTSAQKNPTAFYLCASSNPSVYTGELFFGEGSRLTVL.

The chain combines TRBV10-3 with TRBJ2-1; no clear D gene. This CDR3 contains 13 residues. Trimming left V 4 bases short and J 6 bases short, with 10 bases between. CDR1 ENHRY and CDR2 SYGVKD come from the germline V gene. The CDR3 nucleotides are TGTGCCATCAGTGGGGCCCAGGCCAATGAGCAGTTCTTC. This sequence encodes CAISGAQANEQFF.

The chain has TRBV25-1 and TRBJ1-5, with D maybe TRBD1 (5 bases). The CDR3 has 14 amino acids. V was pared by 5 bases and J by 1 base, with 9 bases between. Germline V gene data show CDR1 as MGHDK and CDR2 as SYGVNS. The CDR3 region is CASSLGASNQPQHF. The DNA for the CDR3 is TGTGCCAGCAGTTTAGGGGCGAGCAATCAGCCCCAGCATTTT.

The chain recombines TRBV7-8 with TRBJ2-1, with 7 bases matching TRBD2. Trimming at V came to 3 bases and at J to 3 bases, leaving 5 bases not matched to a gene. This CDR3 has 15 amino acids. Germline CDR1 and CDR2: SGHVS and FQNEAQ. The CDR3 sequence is CASSFRGRGYNEQFF. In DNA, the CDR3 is TGTGCCAGCAGCTTTCGAGGGAGGGGCTACAATGAGCAGTTCTTC.

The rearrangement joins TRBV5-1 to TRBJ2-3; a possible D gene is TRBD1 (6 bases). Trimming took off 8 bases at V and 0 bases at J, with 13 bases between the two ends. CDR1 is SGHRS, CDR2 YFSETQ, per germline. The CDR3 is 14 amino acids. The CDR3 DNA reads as TGCGCCAGTCAACAGGGCCCTAGCACAGATACGCAGTATTTT. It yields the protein CASQQGPSTDTQYF.

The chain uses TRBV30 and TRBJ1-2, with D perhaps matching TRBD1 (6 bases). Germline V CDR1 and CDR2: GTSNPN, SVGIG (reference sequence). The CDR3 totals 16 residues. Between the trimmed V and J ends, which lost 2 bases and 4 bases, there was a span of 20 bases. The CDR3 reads CAWSRGPTGSGYGYTF. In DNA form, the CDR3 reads TGTGCCTGGAGTCGAGGACCTACAGGGTCAGGCTATGGCTACACCTTC.

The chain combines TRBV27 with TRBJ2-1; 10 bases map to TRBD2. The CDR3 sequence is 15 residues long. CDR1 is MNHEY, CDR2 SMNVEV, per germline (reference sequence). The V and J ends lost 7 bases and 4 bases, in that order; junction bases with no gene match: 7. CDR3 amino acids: CASTLSSGGYNEQFF. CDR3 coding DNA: TGTGCCAGCACCCTCTCTAGCGGGGGTTACAATGAGCAGTTCTTC.

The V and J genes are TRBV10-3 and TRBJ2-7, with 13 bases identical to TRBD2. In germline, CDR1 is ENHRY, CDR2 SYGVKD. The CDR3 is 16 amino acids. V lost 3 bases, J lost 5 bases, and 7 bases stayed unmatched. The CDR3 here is CAISDPLTSGRNEQYF. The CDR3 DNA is TGTGCCATCAGTGATCCCTTGACTAGCGGGAGGAACGAGCAGTACTTC.